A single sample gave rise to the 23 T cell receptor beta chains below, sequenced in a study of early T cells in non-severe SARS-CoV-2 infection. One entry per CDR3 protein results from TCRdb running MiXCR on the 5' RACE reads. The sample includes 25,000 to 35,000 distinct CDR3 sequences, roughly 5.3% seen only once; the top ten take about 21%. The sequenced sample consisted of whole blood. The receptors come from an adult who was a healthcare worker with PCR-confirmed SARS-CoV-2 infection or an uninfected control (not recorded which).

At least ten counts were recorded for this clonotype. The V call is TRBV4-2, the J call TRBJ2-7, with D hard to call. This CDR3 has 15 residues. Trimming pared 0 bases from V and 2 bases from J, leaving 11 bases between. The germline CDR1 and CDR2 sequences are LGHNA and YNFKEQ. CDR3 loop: CASSQDPDTAYEQYF. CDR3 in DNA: TGTGCCAGCAGCCAAGACCCCGACACTGCCTACGAGCAGTACTTC.

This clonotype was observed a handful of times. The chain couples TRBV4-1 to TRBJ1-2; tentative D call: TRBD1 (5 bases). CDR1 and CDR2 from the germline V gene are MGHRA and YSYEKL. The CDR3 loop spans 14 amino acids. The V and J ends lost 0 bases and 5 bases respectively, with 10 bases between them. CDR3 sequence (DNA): TGCGCCAGCAGCCAAGATAGAGCAGGGTATGGCTACACCTTC. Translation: CASSQDRAGYGYTF.

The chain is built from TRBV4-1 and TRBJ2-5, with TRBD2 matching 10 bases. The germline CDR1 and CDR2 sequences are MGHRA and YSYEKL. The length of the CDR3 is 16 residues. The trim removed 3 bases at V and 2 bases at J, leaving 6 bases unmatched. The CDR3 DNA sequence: TGCGCCAGCAGCCATGGACTTAGCGGGGGGCAAGAGACCCAGTACTTC. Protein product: CASSHGLSGGQETQYF.

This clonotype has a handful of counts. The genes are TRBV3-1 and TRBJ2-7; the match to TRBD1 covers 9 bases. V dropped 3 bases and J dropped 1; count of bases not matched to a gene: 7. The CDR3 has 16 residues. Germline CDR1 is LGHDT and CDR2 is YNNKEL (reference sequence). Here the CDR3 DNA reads TGTGCCAGCAGCCACGCACAGGGGGCAGAGTCCTACGAGCAGTACTTC. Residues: CASSHAQGAESYEQYF.

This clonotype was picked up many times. CDR3 nucleotides: TGTGCCAGCAGATCAGGGGGCGGTTCTACAGATACGCAGTATTTT. Translating gives CASRSGGGSTDTQYF. V usage is TRBV5-4 and J usage is TRBJ2-3; 8 bases fit TRBD1. Germline CDR1 reads SGHNT; CDR2 reads YYREEE (reference sequence). The CDR3 loop spans 15 amino acids. The V segment lost 5 bases and the J segment 3 bases; nucleotides outside the gene matches: 8.

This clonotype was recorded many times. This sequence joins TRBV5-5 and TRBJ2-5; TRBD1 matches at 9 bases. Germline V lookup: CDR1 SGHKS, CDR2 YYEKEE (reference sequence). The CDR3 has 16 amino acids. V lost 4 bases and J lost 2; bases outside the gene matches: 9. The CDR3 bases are TGTGCCAGCAGCCCGGGACAGGGTCGGAGTCAAGAGACCCAGTACTTC. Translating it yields CASSPGQGRSQETQYF.

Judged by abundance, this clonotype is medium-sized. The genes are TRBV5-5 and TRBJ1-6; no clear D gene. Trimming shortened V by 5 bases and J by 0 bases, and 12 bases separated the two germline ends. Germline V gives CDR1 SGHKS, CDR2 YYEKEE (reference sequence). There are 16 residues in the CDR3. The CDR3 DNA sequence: TGTGCCAGCAGGACGGGGTCGTACTCCTATAATTCACCCCTCCACTTT. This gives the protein CASRTGSYSYNSPLHF.

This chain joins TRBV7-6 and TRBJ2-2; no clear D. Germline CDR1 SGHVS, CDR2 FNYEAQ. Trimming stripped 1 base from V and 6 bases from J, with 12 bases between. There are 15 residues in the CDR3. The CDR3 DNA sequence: TGTGCCAGCAGCTTAGATGGGGAACTGGCCGGGGAGCTGTTTTTT. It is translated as CASSLDGELAGELFF.

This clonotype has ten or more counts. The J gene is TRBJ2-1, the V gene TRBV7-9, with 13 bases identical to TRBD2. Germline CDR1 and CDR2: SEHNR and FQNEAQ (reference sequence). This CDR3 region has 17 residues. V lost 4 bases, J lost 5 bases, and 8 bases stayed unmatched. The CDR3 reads CASSSYGLAGVHNEQFF. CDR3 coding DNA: TGTGCCAGCAGCTCATACGGACTAGCGGGGGTGCACAATGAGCAGTTCTTC.

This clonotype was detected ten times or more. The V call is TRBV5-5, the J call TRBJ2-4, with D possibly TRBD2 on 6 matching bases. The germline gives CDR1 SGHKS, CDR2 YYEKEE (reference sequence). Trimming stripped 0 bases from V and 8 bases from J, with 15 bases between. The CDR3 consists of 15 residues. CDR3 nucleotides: TGTGCCAGCAGCTTGGGGCGGGACCCGAGGGACATTCAGTACTTC. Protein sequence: CASSLGRDPRDIQYF.

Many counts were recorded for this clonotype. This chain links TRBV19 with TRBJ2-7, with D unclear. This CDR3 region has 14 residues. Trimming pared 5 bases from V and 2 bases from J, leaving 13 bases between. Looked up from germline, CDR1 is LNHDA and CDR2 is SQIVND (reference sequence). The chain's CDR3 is CASSVGGGAYEQYF. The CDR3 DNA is TGTGCCAGTAGTGTAGGCGGTGGGGCCTACGAGCAGTACTTC. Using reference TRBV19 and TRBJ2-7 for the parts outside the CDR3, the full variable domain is DGGITQSPKYLFRKEGQNVTLSCEQNLNHDAMYWYRQDPGQGLRLIYYSQIVNDFQKGDIAEGYSVSREKKESFPLTVTSAQKNPTAFYLCASSVGGGAYEQYFGPGTRLTVT.

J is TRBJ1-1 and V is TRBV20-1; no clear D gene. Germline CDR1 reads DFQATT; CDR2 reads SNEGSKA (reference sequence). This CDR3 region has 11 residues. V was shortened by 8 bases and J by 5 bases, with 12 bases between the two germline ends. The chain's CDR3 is CSLAEATEAFF. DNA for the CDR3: TGCAGTCTCGCAGAGGCTACTGAAGCTTTCTTT.

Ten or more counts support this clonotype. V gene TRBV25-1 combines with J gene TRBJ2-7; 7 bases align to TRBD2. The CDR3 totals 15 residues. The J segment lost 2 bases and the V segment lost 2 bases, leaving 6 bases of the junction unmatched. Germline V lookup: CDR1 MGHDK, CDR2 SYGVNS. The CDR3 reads CASSEGGGSPYEQYF. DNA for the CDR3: TGTGCCAGCAGTGAAGGCGGGGGATCCCCCTACGAGCAGTACTTC.

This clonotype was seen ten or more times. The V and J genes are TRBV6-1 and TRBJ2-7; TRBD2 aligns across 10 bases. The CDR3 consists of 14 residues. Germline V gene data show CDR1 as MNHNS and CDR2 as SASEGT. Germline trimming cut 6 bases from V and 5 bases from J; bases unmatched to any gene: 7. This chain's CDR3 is CASRKAGGPDEQYF. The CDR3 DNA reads TGTGCCAGCAGAAAAGCGGGAGGGCCTGACGAGCAGTACTTC.

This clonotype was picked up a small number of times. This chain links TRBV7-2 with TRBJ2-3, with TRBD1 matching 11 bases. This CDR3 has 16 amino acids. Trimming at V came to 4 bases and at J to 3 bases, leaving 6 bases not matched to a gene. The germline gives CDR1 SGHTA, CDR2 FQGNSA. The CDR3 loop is CASSWAGTGGTDTQYF. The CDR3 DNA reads TGTGCCAGCAGCTGGGCCGGGACAGGGGGGACAGATACGCAGTATTTT.

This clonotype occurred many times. CDR3: CASTNPRTDTQYF. In DNA, the CDR3 is TGTGCCAGCACCAACCCCCGCACAGATACGCAGTATTTT. The chain couples TRBV12-3 or TRBV12-4 to TRBJ2-3; D uncertain. The CDR3 consists of 13 residues. Trimming stripped 7 bases from V and 1 base from J, with 9 bases between.

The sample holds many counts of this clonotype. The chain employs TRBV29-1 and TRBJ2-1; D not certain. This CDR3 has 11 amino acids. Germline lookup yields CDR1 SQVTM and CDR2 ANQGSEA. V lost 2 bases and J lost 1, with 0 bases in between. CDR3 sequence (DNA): TGCAGCGTTGAATCCTACAATGAGCAGTTCTTC. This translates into CSVESYNEQFF.

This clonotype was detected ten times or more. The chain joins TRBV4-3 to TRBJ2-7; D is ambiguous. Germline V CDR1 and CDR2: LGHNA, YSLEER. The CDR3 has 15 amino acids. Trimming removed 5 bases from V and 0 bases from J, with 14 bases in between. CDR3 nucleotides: TGCGCCAGCAGCGAAACCCGGTTTAGCTCCTACGAGCAGTACTTC. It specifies CASSETRFSSYEQYF.

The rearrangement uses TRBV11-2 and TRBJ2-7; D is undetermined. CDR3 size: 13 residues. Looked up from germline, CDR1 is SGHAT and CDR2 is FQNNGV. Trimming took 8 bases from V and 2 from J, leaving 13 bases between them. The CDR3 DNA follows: TGTGCCAGCGAGGCTACGAATACCTACGAGCAGTACTTC. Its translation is CASEATNTYEQYF.

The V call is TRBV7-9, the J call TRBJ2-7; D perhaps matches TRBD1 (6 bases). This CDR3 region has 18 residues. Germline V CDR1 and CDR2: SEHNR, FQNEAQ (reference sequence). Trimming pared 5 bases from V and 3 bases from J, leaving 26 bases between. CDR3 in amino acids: CASSPRVRGPRGLYEQYF. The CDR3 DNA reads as TGTGCCAGCAGCCCGCGGGTCAGGGGCCCAAGGGGTCTCTACGAGCAGTACTTC.

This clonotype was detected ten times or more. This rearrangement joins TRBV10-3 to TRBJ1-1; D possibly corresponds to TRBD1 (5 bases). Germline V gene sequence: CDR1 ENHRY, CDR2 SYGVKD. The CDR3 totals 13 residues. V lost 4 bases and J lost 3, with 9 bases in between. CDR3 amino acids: CAISGRGDTEAFF. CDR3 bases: TGTGCCATCAGTGGCCGAGGGGACACTGAAGCTTTCTTT.

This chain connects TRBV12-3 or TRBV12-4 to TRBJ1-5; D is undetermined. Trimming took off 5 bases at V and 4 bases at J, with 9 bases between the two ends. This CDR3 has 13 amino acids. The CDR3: CASSPDRNQPQHF. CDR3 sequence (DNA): TGTGCCAGCAGTCCGGACCGAAATCAGCCCCAGCATTTT.

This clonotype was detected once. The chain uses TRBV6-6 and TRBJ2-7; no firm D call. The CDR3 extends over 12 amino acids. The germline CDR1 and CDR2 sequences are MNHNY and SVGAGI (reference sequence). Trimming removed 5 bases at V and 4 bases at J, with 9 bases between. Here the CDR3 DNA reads TGTGCCAGCAGTCCCCTTCAGTACGAGCAGTACTTC. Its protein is CASSPLQYEQYF.